Shown below are 8 T cell receptor beta chains from a single sample sequenced in a study of T cell repertoires in cytomegalovirus infection. TCRdb independently ran MiXCR on the reads; one entry per CDR3 protein. The sample records around 81,000 distinct CDR3 sequences, roughly 40% being singletons. These receptors have no identified antigens. Sequences were derived from CD8+ T cells from cultured PBMCs, sampled from culture after CMV antigen stimulation. These receptors all come from a human donor in good health (CMV status not recorded). Some clones in this sample may be carry-over from other donors' samples.

V gene TRBV5-1 combines with J gene TRBJ2-5; D possibly corresponds to TRBD1 (6 bases). The CDR3 has 15 amino acids. The V gene lost 2 bases and the J gene lost 1 base, with 12 bases spanning the gap. Germline V gene lookup returns CDR1 SGHRS and CDR2 YFSETQ. CDR3 DNA sequence: TGCGCCAGCAGCTTCCTGGGGGCAGGCCAAGAGACCCAGTACTTC. The encoded protein is CASSFLGAGQETQYF.

In DNA form, the CDR3 reads TGTGCCAGCAGTCCCGGGACAGGGCTTCGGGACGAGCAGTACTTC. Amino acids: CASSPGTGLRDEQYF. This chain joins TRBV28 and TRBJ2-7; 9 positions match TRBD1. V lost 5 bases and J lost 5; bases outside the gene matches: 10. This CDR3 contains 15 residues. Per germline, CDR1 MDHEN and CDR2 SYDVKM.

The genes are TRBV9 and TRBJ1-2, with a possible D match to TRBD1 (5 bases). V lost 0 bases and J lost 8, with 8 bases in between. This CDR3 spans 12 amino acids. The germline CDR1 and CDR2 sequences are SGDLS and YYNGEE. Written as DNA, the CDR3 is TGTGCCAGCAGCGTAGAGGGGAGAGGCTACACCTTC. Its translation is CASSVEGRGYTF. Supplemented by reference TRBV9 and TRBJ1-2, the full variable domain reads DSGVTQTPKHLITATGQRVTLRCSPRSGDLSVYWYQQSLDQGLQFLIQYYNGEERAKGNILERFSAQQFPDLHSELNLSSLELGDSALYFCASSVEGRGYTFGSGTRLTVV.

In its sample, this clonotype was seen many times. The chain carries TRBV7-9 and TRBJ1-2; unclear D gene. The length of the CDR3 is 15 residues. Germline V gene sequence: CDR1 SEHNR, CDR2 FQNEAQ (reference sequence). V dropped 0 bases and J dropped 1 base, with 9 bases sitting between them. This chain's CDR3 is CASSLAHEFNYGYTF. CDR3 nucleotides: TGTGCCAGCAGCTTAGCGCACGAGTTTAACTATGGCTACACCTTC.

This clonotype occurred many times. The genes are TRBV18 and TRBJ2-1; D not certain. Trimming shortened V by 2 bases and J by 7 bases, and 9 bases separated the two germline ends. The CDR3 covers 13 residues. Per the germline V gene, CDR1 is KGHSH and CDR2 is LQKENI. The CDR3: CASSPSTLNEQFF. The CDR3 nucleotides read TGTGCCAGCTCACCATCAACGTTAAATGAGCAGTTCTTC.

This clonotype was seen only a few times. V and J are TRBV4-3 and TRBJ1-5; tentatively, D is TRBD1 (6 bases). V lost 1 base and J 3 bases, leaving 10 bases between the germline ends. Per the germline V gene, CDR1 is LGHNA and CDR2 is YSLEER. The CDR3 spans 15 residues. This CDR3 reads CASSQVKGVNQPQHF. The CDR3, as DNA: TGCGCCAGCAGCCAAGTTAAGGGGGTCAATCAGCCCCAGCATTTT.

This clonotype was recorded at least ten times. V usage is TRBV7-2 and J usage is TRBJ2-7; 9 nucleotides match TRBD1. V lost 1 base and J lost 3; bases outside the gene matches: 7. There are 16 residues in the CDR3. Germline V lookup: CDR1 SGHTA, CDR2 FQGNSA. CDR3 residues: CASSLGLGTGYYEQYF. The CDR3 DNA reads TGTGCCAGCAGCTTAGGCTTGGGGACAGGGTACTACGAGCAGTACTTC. The full variable domain, its missing parts supplied by reference TRBV7-2 and TRBJ2-7, is GAGVSQSPSNKVTEKGKDVELRCDPISGHTALYWYRQSLGQGLEFLIYFQGNSAPDKSGLPSDRFSAERTGGSVSTLTIQRTQQEDSAVYLCASSLGLGTGYYEQYFGPGTRLTVT.

The CDR3 DNA is TGTGCCAGCAGTCCCGGGACAGGGCAGAGCTCCTACGAGCAGTACTTC. It codes for CASSPGTGQSSYEQYF. This chain connects TRBV7-2 to TRBJ2-7, with 9 positions matching TRBD1. The V and J ends lost 6 bases and 0 bases, in that order; junction bases with no gene match: 9. Germline CDR1 SGHTA, CDR2 FQGNSA. The CDR3 is made up of 16 amino acids.